This TCR beta chain was recovered during a study of T cells in Graves' hyperthyroidism and ophthalmopathy (dated by TCRdb to between 2017 and 2020). As for the study more broadly: Peripheral blood samples were taken at initial diagnosis, before any treatment was given. For training and testing, the 100 or so patients in the discovery cohort were randomly divided in a 7:3 ratio. A discovery cohort of about 95 patients, roughly 43 with Graves' ophthalmopathy and approximately 57 with stable Graves' hyperthyroidism, was used to find distinguishing TCR V-J signatures. Following sampling, methimazole starting at 30 mg daily was given to hyperthyroidism patients, and high-dose intravenous methylprednisolone was given to ophthalmopathy patients. Whether ophthalmopathy could be predicted prospectively was tested in an independent validation cohort made up of 18 to 20 hyperthyroidism patients plus 17 patients who later progressed to ophthalmopathy. The paper reports TCR Vbeta CDR3 sequencing of roughly 140 peripheral blood samples: around 41 ophthalmopathy, under 80 hyperthyroidism and roughly 17 progressor patients. In addition, the study compared T-cell repertoires in thyroid tissue and in blood from roughly six Graves' hyperthyroidism patients.

TCR beta CDR3 regions were amplified from RNA transcripts. The TCR CDR3 was subjected to a first round of RT-PCR using the HTBI primer set and the Qiagen OneStep RT-PCR kit. Libraries were constructed in a second round of multiplex PCR, after which size selection and purification were performed. Sequencing of the libraries was done on an Illumina HiSeq2000 using paired-end 100 bp reads. On the authors' methods: SOAPnuke was used to process the raw data, removing reads that contained adapters or uncalled bases, had a mean Phred below 15, or lacked an exact match to the constant primer or identifier. COPE v1.2.5 was used to merge high-quality paired reads, and clonotypes were defined as unique nucleotide sequences. Clonotypes were aligned to IMGT TRBV, TRBD and TRBJ reference segments using MiTCR v1.1. Analysis was restricted to V-J combinations with a frequency above 0.0001, which covered 98% to 99.2% of repertoires. The TCS score was defined as the ratio of F50 (clonal expansion) to E x V (chaos), calculated using BLOSUM62-based TCRdist between CDR3 peptides within each V-J. Welch's t-statistics and random forest reduced fewer than 600 V-J features to some 14, which were used in a naive Bayes classifier (R e1071). Using fastp trimming at Q25 and MiXCR clonotype assembly, TCRdb reanalyzed the public sequencing data and kept in-frame beta chains. Rows are unified per CDR3 protein, each entry keeping the most common DNA and genes. The V and J calls, along with clone size, are taken from TCRdb and not from the paper's own processing. Counted in this sample were approximately 410,000 distinct CDR3 sequences; roughly 13% of them appeared once. The ten most abundant clones make up about 5% of the sample.

Paper-wide results and their limitations: A model built on a 13 V-J signature distinguished ophthalmopathy from stable hyperthyroidism, reaching 87.88% sensitivity and approximately 83% specificity in cross-validation and 80%/75% in testing. Most expanded thyroid clonotypes (frequency above 0.001) were also found in blood, which suggests that blood repertoires may mirror thyroid immune responses. In validation, progression to ophthalmopathy was predicted by the model with around 71% sensitivity and around 75% specificity, a median of approximately 6.5 months before onset. No statistical method was used to set the sample size in advance, and investigators knew the group allocation.

This clonotype has only a few counts. Its antigen is currently not known. No much larger clone exists at a distance of one base, and base qualities are not known. Graves' hyperthyroidism was defined as stable when no progression to ophthalmopathy occurred over 18 months of follow-up. Hyperthyroidism patients were aged 18 to 65 years and newly diagnosed, with disease duration of less than 2 months. Any patient with an uncontrolled infection, another autoimmune disease, pregnancy or lactation was excluded. Diagnoses relied on clinical symptoms, serum thyroxine and TRAb, thyroid ultrasound and orbital computed tomography. PBMCs were separated from approximately 10 ml of fresh peripheral blood using Ficoll-Paque density gradient centrifugation. Trizol reagent was used to extract total RNA, and RNA quality was then checked on an Agilent 2100 Bioanalyzer. Taken from cysteine to phenylalanine, the CDR3 has 15 residues. Only the CDR3 portion is preserved as DNA: 45 bases, with reading frame beginning at the first base. V gives up 6 bases and J gives up 5 bases, and the segment between their germline ends measures 17 bases. From the germline V gene (reference sequence), CDR1 is LNHDA and CDR2 is SQIVND.

The sequenced sample consisted of blood. This receptor was identified in a woman aged 18-30 years with Graves' hyperthyroidism. The V gene is TRBV19 and the J gene is TRBJ1-5; D gene: possibly TRBD1, on 6 matching bases. The DNA sequence is as follows: TGTGCCAGTAGAGAAGACAGGAATTGGGATCAGCCCCAGCATTTT. Translated, this is CASREDRNWDQPQHF.